Each of the 19 T cell receptor beta chains below was sequenced from the same sample in a study of control samples from healthy donors and cancer patients. The repertoire was sequenced with immunoSEQ multiplex PCR; TCRdb's copy has only in-frame clones and lacks some. The profile covers about 100,000 clones, with approximately 82% appearing a single time and about 7% taken by the ten largest. Sequencing was done on a sample of blood. All receptors derive from a man aged 18 to 30 in good health.

CDR3: CASSSGQGWDGELFF. The CDR3 coding sequence is TGTGCCAGCAGCTCAGGACAGGGATGGGACGGGGAGCTGTTTTTT. The chain has TRBV11-2 and TRBJ2-2, with 8 bases that match TRBD1. The CDR3 is made up of 15 amino acids. Germline V lookup: CDR1 SGHAT, CDR2 FQNNGV. With V trimmed by 4 bases and J by 7 bases, 8 bases remained unmatched.

This clone was observed once. The V gene is TRBV5-3, the J gene TRBJ2-5; D ambiguous. TRBV5-3 belongs to the ORF category, with a function that is uncertain. The CDR3 is 15 residues long. Trimming pared 2 bases from V and 3 bases from J, leaving 14 bases between. CDR3 region: CARSFRGRQEETQYF. In nucleotides, the CDR3 is TGTGCCAGAAGCTTTCGAGGACGGCAGGAAGAGACCCAGTACTTC.

The genes are TRBV5-1 and TRBJ1-2; the D gene is possibly TRBD1 (6 bases). Germline CDR1 SGHRS, CDR2 YFSETQ. This CDR3 is built from 14 residues. V was cut by 3 bases and J by 5 bases, with 14 bases left in between. This chain's CDR3 is CASSSAPGAYGYTF. Written as DNA, the CDR3 is TGCGCCAGCAGCTCGGCCCCGGGGGCGTATGGCTACACCTTC.

In DNA form, the CDR3 reads TGTGCCAGCTCACCTACAGGGGTTATCGACAATGAGCAGTTCTTC. Translation: CASSPTGVIDNEQFF. The chain carries TRBV18 and TRBJ2-1; 7 bases map to TRBD1. Germline V gives CDR1 KGHSH, CDR2 LQKENI. There are 15 residues in the CDR3. V trimming: 3 bases; J trimming: 5 bases; junction bases outside the gene matches: 7.

A word on this clone: One junction end does not reproduce the germline sequence, and a read error may be involved. The chain employs TRBV7-9 and TRBJ2-5, with D perhaps TRBD1 (6 bases). CDR3 size: 15 residues. Germline CDR1 and CDR2: SEHNR and FQNEAQ (reference sequence). The CDR3 DNA is TGTGCCAGCTCAGGGGCGGACTCCCGACAAGGGACCCAGTACTTC. Translated: CASSGADSRQGTQYF.

The chain joins TRBV29-1 to TRBJ1-1; D is ambiguous. CDR1 SQVTM and CDR2 ANQGSEA come from the germline V gene. The CDR3 covers 13 residues. V was cut by 7 bases and J by 1 base, with 13 bases left in between. This chain's CDR3 is CSAAWVGNTEAFF. The CDR3 DNA reads TGCAGCGCCGCCTGGGTAGGGAACACTGAAGCTTTCTTT.

This chain's CDR3 is CASSWTGGDGYTF. CDR3 sequence (DNA): TGTGCCAGCAGCTGGACAGGGGGGGATGGCTACACCTTC. This chain connects TRBV2 to TRBJ1-2; 10 nucleotides line up with TRBD1. Germline V gene lookup returns CDR1 SNHLY and CDR2 FYNNEI. V trimming: 6 bases; J trimming: 6 bases; junction bases outside the gene matches: 4. The CDR3 covers 13 residues.

This clone was observed a handful of times. The chain has TRBV15 and TRBJ1-4; D gene uncertain. The V and J ends lost 3 bases and 0 bases respectively, with 8 bases between them. This CDR3 contains 15 residues. In germline, CDR1 is LNHNV, CDR2 YYDKDF (reference sequence). The CDR3 sequence: CATSSDRTTNEKLFF. CDR3 sequence (DNA): TGTGCCACCAGCAGTGATCGGACAACTAATGAAAAACTGTTTTTT. Complete variable domain (other parts from reference TRBV15 and TRBJ1-4): DAMVIQNPRYQVTQFGKPVTLSCSQTLNHNVMYWYQQKSSQAPKLLFHYYDKDFNNEADTPDNFQSRRPNTSFCFLDIRSPGLGDTAMYLCATSSDRTTNEKLFFGSGTQLSVL.

V usage is TRBV27 and J usage is TRBJ2-7, with D possibly matching TRBD1 (5 bases). This CDR3 spans 16 amino acids. From germline, CDR1 is MNHEY and CDR2 SMNVEV (reference sequence). Trimming removed 7 bases from V and 5 bases from J, with 24 bases in between. The CDR3 sequence: CASTWRRGSSPNEQYF. The CDR3 DNA reads TGTGCCAGCACCTGGAGAAGGGGCTCTTCGCCCAACGAGCAGTACTTC.

The rearrangement links TRBV11-2 to TRBJ1-3, with a weak D call TRBD1 (5 bases). The germline V gene encodes CDR1 SGHAT and CDR2 FQNNGV. The CDR3 sequence is 16 residues long. V dropped 1 base and J dropped 8 bases, with 18 bases sitting between them. The CDR3 loop is CASSLATGTIRHTIYF. CDR3 in DNA: TGTGCCAGCAGCTTAGCGACCGGGACTATTCGTCACACCATATATTTT.

This clone occurred once. V usage is TRBV4-1 and J usage is TRBJ1-1; D is possibly TRBD1 (5 bases). V was clipped by 4 bases and J by 1 base, with 13 bases between them. CDR1 is MGHRA, CDR2 YSYEKL, per germline. The CDR3 length is 15 residues. Here the CDR3 reads CASSLIDSQNTEAFF. The CDR3 DNA reads as TGCGCCAGCAGCCTTATTGACAGCCAGAACACTGAAGCTTTCTTT.

The chain carries TRBV14 and TRBJ1-6; no reliable D call. Germline-derived CDR1 and CDR2 are SGHDN and FVKESK. The V and J ends lost 4 bases and 9 bases respectively, with 7 bases between them. The CDR3 totals 12 residues. CDR3 residues: CASSRNASPLHF. The CDR3, as DNA: TGTGCCAGCAGCCGAAACGCTTCACCCCTCCACTTT.

The genes are TRBV12-3 or TRBV12-4 and TRBJ1-6; no firm D call. The CDR3 has 13 residues. Trimming removed 7 bases from V and 8 bases from J, with 12 bases in between. CDR3 DNA: TGTGCCAGCACAATCAACCGGGATTCACCCCTCCACTTT. Translated: CASTINRDSPLHF.

The J gene is TRBJ2-7, the V gene TRBV5-6; TRBD1 agrees at 9 bases. CDR1 is SGHDT, CDR2 YYEEEE, per germline. Trimming took 2 bases from V and 2 from J; bases not matched to a gene: 5. The CDR3 has 15 residues. The CDR3 reads CASSFRGQGPYEQYF. CDR3 in DNA: TGTGCCAGCAGCTTTCGGGGACAGGGCCCCTACGAGCAGTACTTC.

The chain has TRBV2 and TRBJ1-6; 12 nucleotides agree with TRBD1. Trimming removed 4 bases from V and 7 bases from J; junction bases left unmatched: 11. Looked up from germline, CDR1 is SNHLY and CDR2 is FYNNEI. This CDR3 has 18 residues. This CDR3 is CASSVGDRGRLVNSPLHF. The CDR3 region has the DNA TGTGCCAGCAGTGTGGGGGACAGGGGGCGGTTAGTCAATTCACCCCTCCACTTT.

This chain connects TRBV5-5 to TRBJ2-2; D possibly matches TRBD1 or TRBD2 (5 bases each). The V and J ends lost 4 bases and 4 bases respectively, with 11 bases between them. CDR3 length: 14 residues. The germline V gene has CDR1 SGHKS and CDR2 YYEKEE (reference sequence). CDR3 loop: CASSGDVVTGELFF. The CDR3 DNA reads as TGTGCCAGCAGCGGGGACGTCGTCACCGGGGAGCTGTTTTTT.

The J gene is TRBJ1-2, the V gene TRBV28; D remains ambiguous. The length of the CDR3 is 11 residues. Trimming stripped 3 bases from V and 1 base from J, with 0 bases between. The germline V gene has CDR1 MDHEN and CDR2 SYDVKM. The DNA for the CDR3 is TGTGCCAGCAGTTTTAACTATGGCTACACCTTC. Its protein product is CASSFNYGYTF.

This clone turned up a few times. This CDR3 is CASSLAAGDGYTF. Written as DNA, the CDR3 is TGTGCCAGCAGCTTAGCGGCAGGGGATGGCTACACCTTC. V gene TRBV7-2 combines with J gene TRBJ1-2; a possible D gene is TRBD1 (6 bases). The germline CDR1 and CDR2 sequences are SGHTA and FQGNSA. Trimming shortened V by 0 bases and J by 6 bases, and 8 bases separated the two germline ends. This CDR3 has 13 residues. Based on the CDR3 plus reference TRBV7-2 and TRBJ1-2, the full variable domain is GAGVSQSPSNKVTEKGKDVELRCDPISGHTALYWYRQSLGQGLEFLIYFQGNSAPDKSGLPSDRFSAERTGGSVSTLTIQRTQQEDSAVYLCASSLAAGDGYTFGSGTRLTVV.

The rearrangement joins TRBV7-2 to TRBJ2-3, with 8 positions matching TRBD2. Germline V CDR1 and CDR2: SGHTA, FQGNSA. This CDR3 is 16 amino acids long. V lost 5 bases, J lost 3 bases, and 10 bases stayed unmatched. The CDR3 sequence: CASSREGMRGTDTQYF. In DNA, the CDR3 is TGTGCCAGCAGCCGGGAGGGGATGAGGGGAACAGATACGCAGTATTTT.